A single TCR beta chain is shown here with its context. This entry belongs to a study of blood T cell repertoires in COVID-19. Study summary: The cDNA or gDNA used as material had been derived from T cells, B-cell-depleted T cells, or PBMCs.

Per the authors' pipeline: Reference gene primers were amplified, and this amplification served to estimate nucleated cell counts. Assay: immunoSEQ multiplex PCR; the TCRdb copy retains only in-frame clones and omits some. For V, J and clone size, that table is used; D and trimming come from the DNA. The table has 190,000 or so clones, about 86% seen once. The CDR3 has 14 residues. CDR1 and CDR2 (germline): SGHRS, YFSETQ. Losses at the gene ends were 2 bases for V and 5 bases for J; bases not matched to a gene: 4. The J gene is TRBJ2-5, the V gene TRBV5-1, with 9 bases lining up with TRBD2. The source is a woman aged 18-35 years who had recovered from COVID-19. Sequences were obtained from peripheral blood. In DNA, the CDR3 is TGCGCCAGCAGCTTCCAGCGGGGGGTGGAGACCCAGTACTTC. This sequence encodes CASSFQRGVETQYF.